This T cell receptor (beta chain) was sequenced for a study of shared clonotypes between healthy human individuals. Clones were read by immunoSEQ multiplex PCR, and TCRdb kept only the in-frame ones, dropping some. The sample lists 520,000 or so clones, roughly 78% occurring once. Germline V gene lookup returns CDR1 SNHLY and CDR2 FYNNEI. The V end lost 2 bases, the J end lost 5 bases, and 3 bases lay between the germline ends. This CDR3 contains 11 residues. The chain recombines TRBV2 with TRBJ2-5, with D hard to call. The TCR comes from a middle-aged woman in good health. Some clones in this sample may be carry-over from other donors' samples. Sequences were obtained from PBMCs. Here the CDR3 reads CASSETETQYF. The CDR3 nucleotides are TGTGCCAGCAGTGAAACGGAGACCCAGTACTTC.